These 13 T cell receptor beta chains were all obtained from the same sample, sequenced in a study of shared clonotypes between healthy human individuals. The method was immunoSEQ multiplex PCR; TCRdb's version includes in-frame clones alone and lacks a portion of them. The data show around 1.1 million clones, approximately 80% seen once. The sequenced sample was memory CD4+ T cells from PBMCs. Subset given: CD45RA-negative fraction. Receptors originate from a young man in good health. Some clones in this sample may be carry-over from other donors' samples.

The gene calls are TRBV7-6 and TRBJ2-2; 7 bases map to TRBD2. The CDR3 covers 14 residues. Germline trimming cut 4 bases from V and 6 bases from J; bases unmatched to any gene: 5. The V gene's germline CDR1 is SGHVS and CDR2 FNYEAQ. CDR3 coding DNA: TGTGCCAGCAGCTCCGGACTAGTCCCCGGGGAGCTGTTTTTT. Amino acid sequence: CASSSGLVPGELFF.

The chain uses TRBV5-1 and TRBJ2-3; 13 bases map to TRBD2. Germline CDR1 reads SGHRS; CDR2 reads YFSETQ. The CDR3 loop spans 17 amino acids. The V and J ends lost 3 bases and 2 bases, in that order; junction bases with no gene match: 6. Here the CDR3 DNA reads TGCGCCAGCAGCTGGGGACTAGCGGGACTTCTCACAGATACGCAGTATTTT. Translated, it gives CASSWGLAGLLTDTQYF.

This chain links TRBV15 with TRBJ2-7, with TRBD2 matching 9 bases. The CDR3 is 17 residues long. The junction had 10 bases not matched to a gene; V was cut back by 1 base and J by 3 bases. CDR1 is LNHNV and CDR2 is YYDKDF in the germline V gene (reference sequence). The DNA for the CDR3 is TGTGCCACCAGCAGAGCTGTAGGTAGCGGGAGTATCTACGAGCAGTACTTC. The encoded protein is CATSRAVGSGSIYEQYF.

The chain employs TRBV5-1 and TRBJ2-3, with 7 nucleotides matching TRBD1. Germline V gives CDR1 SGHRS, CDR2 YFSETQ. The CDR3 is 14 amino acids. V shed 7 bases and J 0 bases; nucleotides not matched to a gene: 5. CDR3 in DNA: TGCGCCAGCGGACAGGAGCGGAGCACAGATACGCAGTATTTT. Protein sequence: CASGQERSTDTQYF.

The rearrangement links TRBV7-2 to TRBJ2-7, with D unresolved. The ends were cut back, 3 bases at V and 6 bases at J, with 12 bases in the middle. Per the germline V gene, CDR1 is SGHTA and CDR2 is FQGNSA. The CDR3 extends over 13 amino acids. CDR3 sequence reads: CASSFSTGLEQYF. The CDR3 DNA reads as TGTGCCAGCAGCTTTTCCACTGGGCTCGAGCAGTACTTC.

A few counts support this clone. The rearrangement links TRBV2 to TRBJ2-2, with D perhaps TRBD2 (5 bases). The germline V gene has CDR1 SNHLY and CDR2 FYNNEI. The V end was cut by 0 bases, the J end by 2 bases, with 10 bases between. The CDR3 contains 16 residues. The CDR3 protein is CASSEAGASNTGELFF. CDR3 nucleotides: TGTGCCAGCAGTGAAGCGGGAGCCTCAAACACCGGGGAGCTGTTTTTT.

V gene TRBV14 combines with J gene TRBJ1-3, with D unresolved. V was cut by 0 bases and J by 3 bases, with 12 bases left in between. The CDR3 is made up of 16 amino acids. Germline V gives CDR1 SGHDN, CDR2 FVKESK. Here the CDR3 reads CASSQEATGDGNTIYF. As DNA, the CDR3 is TGTGCCAGCAGCCAAGAGGCGACGGGAGATGGAAACACCATATATTTT.

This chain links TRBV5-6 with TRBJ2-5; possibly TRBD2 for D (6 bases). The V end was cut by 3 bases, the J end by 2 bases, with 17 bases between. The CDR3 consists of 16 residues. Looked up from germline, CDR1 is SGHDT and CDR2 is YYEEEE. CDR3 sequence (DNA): TGTGCCAGCAGCTCTGTGGCCGGGGGAATTCAAGAGACCCAGTACTTC. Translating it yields CASSSVAGGIQETQYF.

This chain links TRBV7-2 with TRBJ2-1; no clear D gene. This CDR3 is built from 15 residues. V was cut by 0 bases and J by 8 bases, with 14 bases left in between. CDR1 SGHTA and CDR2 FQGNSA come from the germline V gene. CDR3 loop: CASSLALIPVDEQFF. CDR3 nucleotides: TGTGCCAGCAGCTTAGCTCTTATACCGGTGGATGAGCAGTTCTTC. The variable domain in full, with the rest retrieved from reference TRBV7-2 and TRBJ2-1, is GAGVSQSPSNKVTEKGKDVELRCDPISGHTALYWYRQSLGQGLEFLIYFQGNSAPDKSGLPSDRFSAERTGGSVSTLTIQRTQQEDSAVYLCASSLALIPVDEQFFGPGTRLTVL.

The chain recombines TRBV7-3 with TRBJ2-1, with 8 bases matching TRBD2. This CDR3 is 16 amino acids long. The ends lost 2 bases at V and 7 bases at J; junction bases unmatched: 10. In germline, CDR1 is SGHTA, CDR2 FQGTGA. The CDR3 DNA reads TGTGCCAGCAGCTTAGGGACGGGAGGGCTTTCTAATGAGCAGTTCTTC. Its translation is CASSLGTGGLSNEQFF.

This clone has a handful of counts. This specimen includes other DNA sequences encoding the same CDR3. The CDR3 DNA reads as TGTGCCAGCTCACCAGGGGGCGGTGAAAAACTGTTTTTT. Translating it yields CASSPGGGEKLFF. The rearrangement links TRBV18 to TRBJ1-4; perhaps TRBD1 as D (6 bases). Germline values: CDR1 KGHSH, CDR2 LQKENI. This CDR3 contains 13 residues. V gave up 2 bases and J gave up 7 bases, with 8 bases separating them.

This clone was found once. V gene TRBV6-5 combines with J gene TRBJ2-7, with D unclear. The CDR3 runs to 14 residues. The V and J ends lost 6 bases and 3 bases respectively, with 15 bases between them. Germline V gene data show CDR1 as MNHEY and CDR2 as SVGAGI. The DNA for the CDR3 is TGTGCCAGCAGCACCGTCGGCAGAAACTACGAGCAGTACTTC. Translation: CASSTVGRNYEQYF.

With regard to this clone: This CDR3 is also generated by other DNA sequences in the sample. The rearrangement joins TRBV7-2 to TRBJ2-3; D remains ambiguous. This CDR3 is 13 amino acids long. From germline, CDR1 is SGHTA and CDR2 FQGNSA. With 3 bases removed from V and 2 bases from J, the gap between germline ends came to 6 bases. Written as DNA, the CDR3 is TGTGCCAGCAGCTTGGCTAACACAGATACGCAGTATTTT. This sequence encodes CASSLANTDTQYF.